Below, 29 T cell receptor beta chains from the same sample are listed, as sequenced in a study of blood T cell repertoires in COVID-19. Assay used: immunoSEQ multiplex PCR; TCRdb lists only in-frame clones, some missing. Counted here are approximately 230,000 clones, 80% to 95% occurring once; the ten biggest clones make up 1.5% to 2%. Sequencing was carried out using PBMCs or T cells enriched from blood (not recorded which). Every receptor here comes from a woman aged 18-35 years who had recovered from COVID-19.

A single count supports this clone. The chain links TRBV6-5 to TRBJ1-2; D uncertain. The germline CDR1 and CDR2 sequences are MNHEY and SVGAGI. Deletions cut 0 bases from V and 4 bases from J, with 12 bases between. This CDR3 contains 15 residues. The CDR3 sequence is CASSYSARPVYGYTF. The CDR3 DNA reads as TGTGCCAGCAGTTACTCGGCCAGGCCGGTCTATGGCTACACCTTC.

The chain recombines TRBV6-6 with TRBJ1-5; TRBD1 aligns across 9 bases. The trim removed 6 bases at V and 4 bases at J, leaving 4 bases unmatched. Germline CDR1 and CDR2: MNHNY and SVGAGI (reference sequence). The CDR3 consists of 14 residues. Here the CDR3 reads CASSSGTGNQPQHF. DNA for the CDR3: TGTGCCAGCAGCTCCGGGACAGGGAATCAGCCCCAGCATTTT.

The chain's CDR3 is CASSLPGGEAFF. For the CDR3, the DNA is TGTGCCAGCAGTTTGCCCGGGGGTGAAGCTTTCTTT. This chain links TRBV6-5 with TRBJ1-1; D may be TRBD1 (5 bases). The V gene lost 4 bases and the J gene lost 7 bases, with 10 bases spanning the gap. This CDR3 has 12 residues. Germline values: CDR1 MNHEY, CDR2 SVGAGI.

The V gene is TRBV12-3 or TRBV12-4, the J gene TRBJ1-5, with unresolved D. The CDR3 sequence is 13 residues long. V was cut by 4 bases and J by 7 bases, with 11 bases left in between. The CDR3 DNA sequence: TGTGCCAGCAGTTCGAGGGCAGCCCAGCCCCAGCATTTT. It encodes CASSSRAAQPQHF.

The V gene is TRBV3-1 (or the pseudogene TRBV3-2), the J gene TRBJ2-1; 7 nucleotides agree with TRBD2. V lost 5 bases and J lost 0; bases outside the gene matches: 4. This CDR3 region has 15 residues. Per germline, CDR1 LGHDT and CDR2 YNNKEL (reference sequence). The CDR3 here is CASSDSGYSYNEQFF. Here the CDR3 DNA reads TGTGCCAGCAGCGATAGCGGGTACTCCTACAATGAGCAGTTCTTC.

The gene calls are TRBV18 and TRBJ2-7, with D hard to call. The CDR3 sequence is 14 residues long. V lost 5 bases and J 3 bases, leaving 14 bases between the germline ends. CDR1 and CDR2 from the germline V gene are KGHSH and LQKENI. The CDR3 here is CASSIGQDGYEQYF. The CDR3 bases are TGTGCCAGCTCAATTGGGCAAGACGGCTACGAGCAGTACTTC.

This rearrangement joins TRBV10-3 to TRBJ1-2; 10 bases agree with TRBD1. The trim removed 7 bases at V and 4 bases at J, leaving 12 bases unmatched. CDR3 length: 16 amino acids. Germline-derived CDR1 and CDR2 are ENHRY and SYGVKD. The CDR3 DNA sequence: TGTGCCATCACTTCCTCGGGGGGACAGGGGAGCTATGGCTACACCTTC. This translates into CAITSSGGQGSYGYTF.

This clone has just a few counts. The chain recombines TRBV5-4 with TRBJ1-1, with D perhaps matching TRBD1 (6 bases). Germline V gene sequence: CDR1 SGHNT, CDR2 YYREEE (reference sequence). The CDR3 sequence is 13 residues long. Trimming took off 3 bases at V and 8 bases at J, with 14 bases between the two ends. CDR3 in amino acids: CASSSQGRREAFF. In DNA, the CDR3 is TGTGCCAGCAGCTCCCAGGGGCGGCGAGAAGCTTTCTTT.

The V call is TRBV5-1, the J call TRBJ2-3; TRBD1 agrees at 8 bases. Losses at the gene ends were 0 bases for V and 2 bases for J; bases not matched to a gene: 2. Germline V gene lookup returns CDR1 SGHRS and CDR2 YFSETQ. The length of the CDR3 is 15 residues. The CDR3 region is CASSLEGQVTDTQYF. CDR3 in DNA: TGCGCCAGCAGCTTGGAGGGACAGGTCACAGATACGCAGTATTTT.

The V and J genes are TRBV5-6 and TRBJ2-7, with D unresolved. Germline-derived CDR1 and CDR2 are SGHDT and YYEEEE. This CDR3 comprises 12 residues. The V end was cut by 4 bases, the J end by 1 base, with 6 bases between. In DNA form, the CDR3 reads TGTGCCAGCAGCCTCGTTTCCTACGAGCAGTACTTC. Translating it yields CASSLVSYEQYF.

The sample holds one count of this clone. J is TRBJ2-3 and V is TRBV3-1 (or the pseudogene TRBV3-2); 12 bases map to TRBD2. Per germline, CDR1 LGHDT and CDR2 YNNKEL (reference sequence). V lost 6 bases, J lost 3 bases, and 4 bases stayed unmatched. The CDR3 length is 15 residues. The CDR3 region is CASRLGTSGTDTQYF. CDR3 nucleotide sequence: TGTGCCAGCAGACTCGGGACTAGCGGGACAGATACGCAGTATTTT.

This chain uses TRBV7-2 with TRBJ2-7; TRBD1 matches 8 bases. Germline V lookup: CDR1 SGHTA, CDR2 FQGNSA. The CDR3 runs to 12 residues. Trimming at V came to 5 bases and at J to 6 bases, leaving 3 bases not matched to a gene. CDR3 nucleotide sequence: TGTGCCAGCAGCGAGGGACAGGTCGAGCAGTACTTC. It encodes CASSEGQVEQYF.

In nucleotides, the CDR3 is TGTGCCAGCAGCCAAGGGGCGACTATCGCCAATTCACCCCTCCACTTT. Encoded protein: CASSQGATIANSPLHF. This rearrangement joins TRBV14 to TRBJ1-6, with D hard to call. The CDR3 loop spans 16 amino acids. V dropped 1 base and J dropped 7 bases, with 14 bases sitting between them. Germline loops: CDR1 SGHDN, CDR2 FVKESK.

The gene calls are TRBV11-3 and TRBJ1-2; 7 bases fit TRBD1. The V segment lost 2 bases and the J segment 5 bases; nucleotides outside the gene matches: 5. From germline, CDR1 is SGHNT and CDR2 YENEEA. The CDR3 consists of 14 residues. The CDR3 DNA reads as TGTGCCAGCAGCTTAAGAACAGGGGAATATGGCTACACCTTC. It encodes CASSLRTGEYGYTF. Complete variable domain (other parts from reference TRBV11-3 and TRBJ1-2): EAGVVQSPRYKIIEKKQPVAFWCNPISGHNTLYWYLQNLGQGPELLIRYENEEAVDDSQLPKDRFSAERLKGVDSTLKIQPAELGDSAVYLCASSLRTGEYGYTFGSGTRLTVV.

V is TRBV6-5 and J is TRBJ1-1; the D gene is possibly TRBD1 (6 bases). V was pared by 6 bases and J by 6 bases, with 20 bases between. This CDR3 has 15 residues. Germline CDR1 and CDR2: MNHEY and SVGAGI. Here the CDR3 reads CASRGVGGARSEAFF. The CDR3 DNA is TGTGCCAGCAGAGGTGTTGGGGGGGCGCGGTCTGAAGCTTTCTTT.

The table lists this clone with a count of one. The chain carries TRBV28 and TRBJ2-1, with a tentative D call TRBD2 (5 bases). There are 16 residues in the CDR3. CDR1 is MDHEN, CDR2 SYDVKM, per germline. The germline V and J ends were trimmed by 5 bases and 7 bases, with 21 bases remaining between them. The CDR3 DNA follows: TGTGCCAGCAGTGCCTCGCTAGCCCTCCTGGGAAATGAGCAGTTCTTC. Its protein product is CASSASLALLGNEQFF.

The chain joins TRBV7-2 to TRBJ1-2; no firm D call. This CDR3 is 15 amino acids long. V lost 0 bases and J 0 bases, leaving 8 bases between the germline ends. Germline V CDR1 and CDR2: SGHTA, FQGNSA. The CDR3 loop reads CASSLAATANYGYTF. The CDR3 nucleotides read TGTGCCAGCAGCTTAGCCGCTACAGCTAACTATGGCTACACCTTC.

The V call is TRBV3-1 (or the pseudogene TRBV3-2), the J call TRBJ1-2, with 8 bases fitting TRBD1. V lost 8 bases and J lost 3; bases outside the gene matches: 5. The CDR3 contains 13 residues. Germline-derived CDR1 and CDR2 are LGHDT and YNNKEL (reference sequence). The CDR3 loop reads CASATGEDYGYTF. CDR3 DNA sequence: TGTGCCAGCGCGACAGGGGAGGACTATGGCTACACCTTC.

The rearrangement joins TRBV4-3 to TRBJ1-4; D remains ambiguous. This CDR3 is built from 15 residues. Per the germline V gene, CDR1 is LGHNA and CDR2 is YSLEER. The V and J ends lost 0 bases and 7 bases respectively, with 12 bases between them. The DNA for the CDR3 is TGCGCCAGCAGCCAAGAGGTCGGCGGCGGTGAAAAACTGTTTTTT. Translation gives CASSQEVGGGEKLFF.

The chain employs TRBV28 and TRBJ1-6, with 7 positions matching TRBD1. V lost 6 bases and J lost 7; bases outside the gene matches: 9. Germline V gives CDR1 MDHEN, CDR2 SYDVKM. The CDR3 spans 15 residues. The CDR3 region is CASRNGQAGNSPLHF. Here the CDR3 DNA reads TGTGCCAGCAGAAATGGACAGGCGGGAAATTCACCCCTCCACTTT. The complete variable domain, with remaining parts taken from reference TRBV28 and TRBJ1-6, reads DVKVTQSSRYLVKRTGEKVFLECVQDMDHENMFWYRQDPGLGLRLIYFSYDVKMKEKGDIPEGYSVSREKKERFSLILESASTNQTSMYLCASRNGQAGNSPLHFGNGTRLTVT.

This clone was counted between two and nine times. This chain connects TRBV4-2 to TRBJ1-3; 7 nucleotides line up with TRBD1. There are 16 residues in the CDR3. The ends lost 4 bases at V and 0 bases at J; junction bases unmatched: 6. Germline V gene data show CDR1 as LGHNA and CDR2 as YNFKEQ. The CDR3: CASSRGTANSGNTIYF. CDR3 nucleotide sequence: TGTGCCAGCAGCCGGGGGACAGCTAACTCTGGAAACACCATATATTTT.

V and J are TRBV5-8 and TRBJ1-5, with 9 bases identical to TRBD1. Per the germline V gene, CDR1 is SGHTS and CDR2 is YDEGEE. Losses at the gene ends were 3 bases for V and 2 bases for J; bases not matched to a gene: 3. This CDR3 is built from 15 residues. In DNA, the CDR3 is TGTGCCAGCAGCTCGGGACAGGGAGGCAATCAGCCCCAGCATTTT. This codes for CASSSGQGGNQPQHF.

V and J are TRBV5-1 and TRBJ1-1; maybe TRBD1 (5 bases). CDR1 is SGHRS and CDR2 is YFSETQ in the germline V gene. The CDR3 runs to 16 residues. V lost 0 bases and J 5 bases, leaving 17 bases between the germline ends. CDR3 residues: CASSLAQGGMGTEAFF. The CDR3 bases are TGCGCCAGCAGCTTGGCGCAGGGAGGGATGGGGACTGAAGCTTTCTTT.

The rearrangement joins TRBV6-5 to TRBJ2-5; 10 bases align to TRBD2. Germline CDR1 is MNHEY and CDR2 is SVGAGI. The CDR3 covers 14 residues. Unmatched junction bases numbered 13, after V lost 11 bases and J lost 7 bases. The CDR3 spells CAATDLAGGGTQYF. The CDR3 nucleotides are TGTGCCGCTACCGACTTAGCGGGGGGTGGGACCCAGTACTTC.

This chain uses TRBV9 with TRBJ2-5; 13 positions agree with TRBD2. The J segment lost 2 bases and the V segment lost 3 bases, leaving 7 bases of the junction unmatched. Germline V gene data show CDR1 as SGDLS and CDR2 as YYNGEE. This CDR3 contains 17 residues. CDR3 sequence (DNA): TGTGCCAGCAGCGAAGGCCGGACTAGCGGGGGACAAGAGACCCAGTACTTC. Translation: CASSEGRTSGGQETQYF.

The chain links TRBV5-6 to TRBJ1-4; the match to TRBD1 covers 7 bases. Losses at the gene ends were 1 base for V and 5 bases for J; bases not matched to a gene: 5. This CDR3 is 15 amino acids long. Germline assignment: CDR1 SGHDT and CDR2 YYEEEE. CDR3 sequence reads: CASSLFGDSNEKLFF. The CDR3 coding sequence is TGTGCCAGCAGCTTGTTTGGGGACAGCAATGAAAAACTGTTTTTT.

This clone appeared once. This rearrangement joins TRBV28 to TRBJ2-7, with 9 bases identical to TRBD1. The V and J ends lost 3 bases and 2 bases, in that order; junction bases with no gene match: 8. CDR1 MDHEN and CDR2 SYDVKM come from the germline V gene. The CDR3 contains 16 residues. The CDR3 loop reads CASSFLSGTGPYEQYF. The CDR3 nucleotides read TGTGCCAGCAGTTTCCTGTCCGGGACAGGGCCCTACGAGCAGTACTTC.

The rearrangement uses TRBV5-4 and TRBJ2-7; no firm D call. The CDR3 sequence is 14 residues long. The V end lost 0 bases, the J end lost 1 base, and 8 bases lay between the germline ends. Germline V gene lookup returns CDR1 SGHNT and CDR2 YYREEE (reference sequence). In DNA form, the CDR3 reads TGTGCCAGCAGCTTGGACCCCCGGTCCTACGAGCAGTACTTC. Amino acid sequence: CASSLDPRSYEQYF.

This chain uses TRBV5-4 with TRBJ2-1; TRBD2 aligns across 11 bases. V was clipped by 1 base and J by 8 bases; unmatched bases: 11. The CDR3 is made up of 17 amino acids. Germline loops: CDR1 SGHNT, CDR2 YYREEE (reference sequence). The CDR3 bases are TGTGCCAGCAGCTTGACTAGCGGGGGCAAATTATGGGATGAGCAGTTCTTC. The encoded protein is CASSLTSGGKLWDEQFF.